A single sample is the source of the 25 T cell receptor beta chains below, sequenced in a study of blood T cell repertoires in COVID-19. Profiled with immunoSEQ multiplex PCR; TCRdb holds only in-frame clones, not every one. This table has around 150,000 clones, approximately 90% appearing once. The sample was peripheral blood. The receptors come from a woman between 70 and 85 years old with COVID-19, enrolled during active disease.

The chain recombines TRBV4-1 with TRBJ1-1, with D perhaps matching TRBD1 (5 bases). Germline CDR1 and CDR2: MGHRA and YSYEKL. This CDR3 is 14 amino acids long. Trimming shortened V by 0 bases and J by 8 bases, and 13 bases separated the two germline ends. CDR3 in DNA: TGCGCCAGCAGCCAAGATAACCTTAGACAGGAAGCTTTCTTT. Translation gives CASSQDNLRQEAFF.

The chain uses TRBV2 and TRBJ1-2; TRBD1 agrees at 8 bases. V gave up 9 bases and J gave up 8 bases; unmatched junction bases: 8. The CDR3 extends over 12 amino acids. Germline assignment: CDR1 SNHLY and CDR2 FYNNEI. CDR3 coding DNA: TGTGCCAGTACGGGACAGGAGGGAGGCTACACCTTC. It codes for CASTGQEGGYTF. Using reference TRBV2 and TRBJ1-2 for the parts outside the CDR3, the full variable domain is EPEVTQTPSHQVTQMGQEVILRCVPISNHLYFYWYRQILGQKVEFLVSFYNNEISEKSEIFDDQFSVERPDGSNFTLKIRSTKLEDSAMYFCASTGQEGGYTFGSGTRLTVV.

This clone was seen only a few times. The CDR3 DNA reads TGTGCCAGCAGCCAACTAGATGGAACTGAAGCTTTCTTT. Amino acid sequence: CASSQLDGTEAFF. The chain joins TRBV3-1 (or the pseudogene TRBV3-2) to TRBJ1-1, with D unclear. Per the germline V gene, CDR1 is LGHDT and CDR2 is YNNKEL (reference sequence). The V end was cut by 2 bases, the J end by 5 bases, with 9 bases between. The CDR3 spans 13 residues.

CDR3 bases: TGTGCCAGCAGTCCGGCGCGGAGGACCAGGACTGAAGCTTTCTTT. It specifies CASSPARRTRTEAFF. This chain uses TRBV2 with TRBJ1-1, with D unclear. The CDR3 has 15 residues. The V gene's germline CDR1 is SNHLY and CDR2 FYNNEI. Trimming cost V 5 bases and J 5 bases, with 18 bases left between them.

The chain combines TRBV10-1 with TRBJ2-5; 12 bases agree with TRBD1. The CDR3 loop spans 13 amino acids. CDR1 and CDR2 from the germline V gene are WNHNN and SYGVQD (reference sequence). With V trimmed by 8 bases and J by 7 bases, 5 bases remained unmatched. CDR3 nucleotides: TGCGCCAGCGGGGGACAGGGGGCCGGGACCCAGTACTTC. It codes for CASGGQGAGTQYF.

This clone came up once. The V and J genes are TRBV6-4 and TRBJ2-2; possible D gene TRBD2, 5 bases. Trimming shortened V by 6 bases and J by 3 bases, and 11 bases separated the two germline ends. Germline V CDR1 and CDR2: MRHNA, SNTAGT. This CDR3 is built from 14 residues. CDR3: CASSPSPDTGELFF. DNA of the CDR3: TGTGCCAGCAGCCCTAGCCCCGACACCGGGGAGCTGTTTTTT.

This chain links TRBV18 with TRBJ1-5; the match to TRBD1 covers 7 bases. V trimming: 6 bases; J trimming: 7 bases; junction bases outside the gene matches: 3. Germline V gene data show CDR1 as KGHSH and CDR2 as LQKENI. This CDR3 contains 12 residues. For the CDR3, the DNA is TGTGCCAGCTCCGCAGGGGGGCAGCCCCAGCATTTT. As protein: CASSAGGQPQHF.

The V call is TRBV7-9, the J call TRBJ1-3, with TRBD1 identical over 7 bases. With 3 bases clipped from V and 0 bases from J, the junction kept 5 bases outside the gene matches. The CDR3 runs 16 residues. CDR1 and CDR2 (germline): SEHNR, FQNEAQ (reference sequence). Here the CDR3 reads CASSLTGTDSGNTIYF. The CDR3, as DNA: TGTGCCAGCAGCTTGACAGGGACGGACTCTGGAAACACCATATATTTT.

The chain links TRBV28 to TRBJ2-1; 13 bases line up with TRBD2. The CDR3 sequence is 16 residues long. Germline-derived CDR1 and CDR2 are MDHEN and SYDVKM. The trim removed 6 bases at V and 13 bases at J, leaving 15 bases unmatched. In DNA form, the CDR3 reads TGTGCCAGCAGCCCCGGACTAGCGGGGGCCGGGGATACTCAGTTCTTC. Translating gives CASSPGLAGAGDTQFF.

Only one count was recorded for this clone. The chain couples TRBV7-9 to TRBJ2-7; weak D call: TRBD2 (5 bases). There are 15 residues in the CDR3. Germline CDR1 and CDR2: SEHNR and FQNEAQ (reference sequence). V lost 3 bases to trimming and J lost 4 bases, with 16 bases between them. CDR3 protein: CASSLGAGGGYEQYF. In DNA, the CDR3 is TGTGCCAGCAGCTTGGGAGCAGGTGGCGGTTACGAGCAGTACTTC. Combining the CDR3 with reference TRBV7-9 and TRBJ2-7 gives the whole variable domain DTGVSQNPRHKITKRGQNVTFRCDPISEHNRLYWYRQTLGQGPEFLTYFQNEAQLEKSRLLSDRFSAERPKGSFSTLEIQRTEQGDSAMYLCASSLGAGGGYEQYFGPGTRLTVT.

Of note for this clone: Distinct nucleotide sequences in the sample also encode this CDR3. V is TRBV3-1 (or the pseudogene TRBV3-2) and J is TRBJ1-4, with 10 nucleotides matching TRBD1. The germline V gene encodes CDR1 LGHDT and CDR2 YNNKEL (reference sequence). This CDR3 comprises 15 residues. J was trimmed by 6 bases and V by 6 bases; bases with no gene match: 7. The CDR3 DNA reads as TGTGCCAGCAGTCCCACCGGGACAGGGGATGAAAAACTGTTTTTT. Its protein is CASSPTGTGDEKLFF.

The chain recombines TRBV14 with TRBJ2-1; the match to TRBD2 covers 9 bases. The length of the CDR3 is 15 residues. Germline trimming cut 5 bases from V and 7 bases from J; bases unmatched to any gene: 9. CDR1 is SGHDN and CDR2 is FVKESK in the germline V gene. The CDR3 nucleotides read TGTGCCAGCAGCTTATTAGCGGGGGATTTGAATGAGCAGTTCTTC. Protein product: CASSLLAGDLNEQFF.

The chain joins TRBV5-1 to TRBJ1-2; D is undetermined. Germline V CDR1 and CDR2: SGHRS, YFSETQ. Trimming shortened V by 0 bases and J by 7 bases, and 19 bases separated the two germline ends. The length of the CDR3 is 16 residues. The CDR3, as DNA: TGCGCCAGCAGCTTGGCGGGCGGAGCTCCGGCGGGTGGCTACACCTTC. It is translated as CASSLAGGAPAGGYTF.

This sequence joins TRBV7-8 and TRBJ1-1, with 7 bases aligning to TRBD1. The CDR3 covers 13 residues. Germline-derived CDR1 and CDR2 are SGHVS and FQNEAQ. The ends lost 1 base at V and 7 bases at J; junction bases unmatched: 3. CDR3: CASSLGAGGEAFF. CDR3 nucleotides: TGTGCCAGCAGCTTAGGGGCAGGGGGTGAAGCTTTCTTT.

In its sample, this clone was seen many times. The chain uses TRBV7-8 and TRBJ1-4; D unclear. Trimming removed 2 bases at V and 0 bases at J, with 7 bases between. Germline values: CDR1 SGHVS, CDR2 FQNEAQ. The CDR3 length is 15 residues. Here the CDR3 reads CASSLLPATNEKLFF. CDR3 in DNA: TGTGCCAGCAGCTTACTCCCCGCAACTAATGAAAAACTGTTTTTT.

V usage is TRBV11-3 and J usage is TRBJ2-2; no reliable D call. Germline CDR1 SGHNT, CDR2 YENEEA. Deletions cut 4 bases from V and 8 bases from J, with 8 bases between. The CDR3 has 12 amino acids. Here the CDR3 reads CASSSDSGELFF. The CDR3 DNA is TGTGCCAGCAGCTCTGACTCAGGGGAGCTGTTTTTT.

Regarding this clone: This CDR3 is missing its conserved last phenylalanine or tryptophan, likely due to a read error. The limits of the CDR3 on the DNA are not certain, so only TCRdb's listed CDR3 is given. This sequence joins TRBV10-3 and TRBJ1-1; the D call of TRBD1 is as the table states it, not checked on the DNA. From germline, CDR1 is ENHRY and CDR2 SYGVKD. The CDR3 extends over 11 residues, inclusive of both ends. The CDR3 loop is CAISEGWTAVV.

A few counts support this clone. The chain couples TRBV6-6 to TRBJ1-5; 7 nucleotides match TRBD1. Trimming at V came to 2 bases and at J to 3 bases, leaving 4 bases not matched to a gene. The germline CDR1 and CDR2 sequences are MNHNY and SVGAGI (reference sequence). There are 15 residues in the CDR3. The CDR3 spells CASSYQGVPNQPQHF. The CDR3 region has the DNA TGTGCCAGCAGTTACCAGGGGGTCCCCAATCAGCCCCAGCATTTT.

V usage is TRBV18 and J usage is TRBJ2-1; TRBD1 aligns across 7 bases. The CDR3 sequence is 15 residues long. Germline CDR1 and CDR2: KGHSH and LQKENI. Trimming took 8 bases from V and 1 from J; bases not matched to a gene: 8. The DNA for the CDR3 is TGTGCCAGCCACCGACGACAGGGATCCTACAATGAGCAGTTCTTC. This codes for CASHRRQGSYNEQFF.

V usage is TRBV5-1 and J usage is TRBJ1-1, with 8 bases lining up with TRBD1. The CDR3 totals 14 residues. From germline, CDR1 is SGHRS and CDR2 YFSETQ. J gave up 4 bases and V 0 bases, and 2 bases lay outside the gene matches. CDR3: CASSLGDRGTEAFF. In DNA, the CDR3 is TGCGCCAGCAGCTTGGGAGACAGGGGCACTGAAGCTTTCTTT.

As concerns this clone: One end of the junction varies from germline; a read error may be responsible. The identical CDR3 is also encoded by other nucleotide sequences in the sample. The chain joins TRBV7-9 to TRBJ1-4; 7 bases agree with TRBD1. The CDR3 extends over 16 amino acids. Germline values: CDR1 SEHNR, CDR2 FQNEAQ (reference sequence). The CDR3 coding sequence is TGTGCTAGCAGCCCCGGGACAGTGGTTGGAAATGAAAAACTGTTTTTT. Protein sequence: CASSPGTVVGNEKLFF.

The chain uses TRBV5-4 and TRBJ2-5; 11 bases are a match to TRBD2. The germline CDR1 and CDR2 sequences are SGHNT and YYREEE (reference sequence). The J segment lost 2 bases and the V segment lost 4 bases, leaving 4 bases of the junction unmatched. This CDR3 is built from 15 residues. The chain's CDR3 is CASSALAGGQETQYF. The DNA for the CDR3 is TGTGCCAGCAGCGCTCTAGCGGGGGGACAAGAGACCCAGTACTTC.

This clone was counted many times. This sequence joins TRBV2 and TRBJ1-6; possibly TRBD1 for D (5 bases). Germline values: CDR1 SNHLY, CDR2 FYNNEI. Between the trimmed V and J ends, which lost 3 bases and 9 bases, there was a span of 15 bases. This CDR3 contains 15 residues. CDR3 amino acids: CASSEWAGGASPLHF. CDR3 coding DNA: TGTGCCAGCAGTGAGTGGGCAGGCGGGGCTTCACCCCTCCACTTT.

The CDR3 nucleotides read TGTGCCAGCAGGGCAGGGTTGGGTTGGGGCTACACCTTC. Protein product: CASRAGLGWGYTF. This chain links TRBV28 with TRBJ1-2, with D possibly being TRBD1 (5 bases). The CDR3 covers 13 residues. The germline gives CDR1 MDHEN, CDR2 SYDVKM. V lost 6 bases to trimming and J lost 8 bases, with 16 bases between them.

The chain combines TRBV5-6 with TRBJ1-5, with 8 positions matching TRBD1. Germline V gives CDR1 SGHDT, CDR2 YYEEEE. V lost 2 bases, J lost 3 bases, and 7 bases stayed unmatched. The CDR3 loop spans 16 amino acids. In DNA, the CDR3 is TGTGCCAGCAGCTTTGGACAGGGACCTCCCAATCAGCCCCAGCATTTT. The encoded protein is CASSFGQGPPNQPQHF.